This note documents a single TCR beta chain sequence. Its antigen is unidentified. The assay was immunoSEQ multiplex PCR, and TCRdb's table has in-frame clones only and misses some. This table has 15,000 to 20,000 clones, roughly nine tenths appearing once. CD3+CD4+ and CD3+CD8+ cells were FACS-sorted from thawed unstimulated PBMCs. The sample comes from a study of T cell clones after liver transplantation. Study-wide points: A larger donor-reactive than third-party decline suggested partial antigen-specific deletion.

V was shortened by 2 bases and J by 4 bases, with 11 bases between the two germline ends. CDR3 length: 14 residues. Looked up from germline, CDR1 is MNHEY and CDR2 is SMNVEV (reference sequence). This clonotype was obtained from a human patient who received a liver transplant. Some T cells may possibly be graft donor cells. The chain carries TRBV27 and TRBJ1-1, with no clear D. Here the sequenced sample was CD8+ T cells from blood, taken around 42 months after liver transplant. The CDR3 reads CASSLRGDPTEAFF. In DNA form, the CDR3 reads TGTGCCAGCAGTTTACGGGGTGATCCCACTGAAGCTTTCTTT.